This TCR beta chain was captured by sequencing in a study of blood T cell repertoires in COVID-19. Study-level information: From the United States, Italy and Spain came samples of acute and convalescent COVID-19.

In the original processing: Nucleated cell counts were estimated from reference gene primer amplification. Clones were read by immunoSEQ multiplex PCR, and TCRdb kept only the in-frame ones, dropping some. V and J calls plus clone size are reproduced from that table; the DNA served to infer D and trimming. The repertoire holds roughly 230,000 clones, with around 83% as singletons. Material: peripheral blood. The source is a middle-aged man with active or convalescent COVID-19.

CDR3 protein: CASSQGGFGNTIYF. The DNA of the CDR3 is TGCGCCAGCAGCCAAGGAGGGTTTGGAAACACCATATATTTT. This chain links TRBV4-1 with TRBJ1-3, with unresolved D. Per germline, CDR1 MGHRA and CDR2 YSYEKL. Trimming left V 1 base short and J 3 bases short, with 7 bases between. The length of the CDR3 is 14 residues.